Each of the 16 T cell receptor beta chains below was sequenced from the same sample in a study of blood T cells in healthy people across ages. The second PCR ran roughly 6 to 11 cycles with a sample-barcoded 5' primer and J-beta primers. One entry per CDR3 protein results from TCRdb running MiXCR on the 5' RACE reads. The sample yields 1.5 million to 2 million distinct CDR3 sequences, about 28% seen once. The sample consisted of blood. Receptor source: a woman aged 25 to 45 in good health.

This clonotype was observed many times. The chain joins TRBV15 to TRBJ2-3; tentative D call: TRBD1 (5 bases). CDR3 length equals 16 residues. The germline V gene has CDR1 LNHNV and CDR2 YYDKDF (reference sequence). Trimming removed 0 bases from V and 2 bases from J, with 12 bases in between. The chain's CDR3 is CATSRDPVGATDTQYF. The DNA for the CDR3 is TGTGCCACCAGCAGAGATCCCGTTGGGGCCACAGATACGCAGTATTTT.

A note on this clonotype: A read error is possible here, since a much larger clone lies one base away. J is TRBJ1-1 and V is TRBV7-2; D unclear. Germline V gene lookup returns CDR1 SGHTA and CDR2 FQGNSA. V was shortened by 5 bases and J by 6 bases, with 13 bases between the two germline ends. This CDR3 contains 13 residues. The CDR3, as DNA: TGTACCAGCAGCACCCCGGGTCGCGCTGAAGCTTTCTTT. Translation gives CTSSTPGRAEAFF.

This clonotype turned up a few times. J is TRBJ2-5 and V is TRBV20-1; the D gene is possibly TRBD1 (5 bases). Deletions cut 4 bases from V and 5 bases from J, with 5 bases between. CDR3 length: 10 residues. Germline V gene lookup returns CDR1 DFQATT and CDR2 SNEGSKA (reference sequence). CDR3 in amino acids: CSAKGETQYF. For the CDR3, the DNA is TGCAGTGCTAAGGGGGAGACCCAGTACTTC.

As to this clonotype: This sequence may be a read error, since a much larger clone differs from it by one base. This chain connects TRBV29-1 to TRBJ2-3; 9 nucleotides match TRBD2. V trimming: 8 bases; J trimming: 6 bases; junction bases outside the gene matches: 6. CDR1 SQVTM and CDR2 ANQGSEA come from the germline V gene. The CDR3 has 12 amino acids. In nucleotides, the CDR3 is TGCAGCAACATAGCGGGGGCCGATACGCAGTATTTT. Its translation is CSNIAGADTQYF.

This clonotype has at least ten counts. V gene TRBV10-2 combines with J gene TRBJ2-5, with D tentatively TRBD1 (5 bases). Germline CDR1 and CDR2: WSHSY and SAAADI. Trimming stripped 5 bases from V and 1 base from J, with 8 bases between. This CDR3 spans 13 amino acids. CDR3 in amino acids: CASSQTVQETQYF. Here the CDR3 DNA reads TGCGCCAGCAGTCAGACAGTCCAAGAGACCCAGTACTTC.

This chain links TRBV5-1 with TRBJ2-5, with TRBD2 identical over 8 bases. Germline V gene sequence: CDR1 SGHRS, CDR2 YFSETQ. This CDR3 contains 16 residues. V lost 0 bases to trimming and J lost 1 base; unmatched junction nucleotides: 5. CDR3 region: CASSLGSRGAQETQYF. The CDR3 nucleotides read TGCGCCAGCAGCTTGGGCTCGCGGGGGGCCCAAGAGACCCAGTACTTC.

This rearrangement joins TRBV5-1 to TRBJ1-1; TRBD1 matches 8 bases. The CDR3 spans 16 residues. Trimming cost V 5 bases and J 4 bases; bases outside gene matches: 13. CDR1 is SGHRS and CDR2 is YFSETQ in the germline V gene. CDR3 protein: CASRSGTGIRGTEAFF. CDR3 coding DNA: TGCGCCAGCAGATCCGGGACAGGCATTAGGGGCACTGAAGCTTTCTTT.

This clonotype showed up just a few times. This rearrangement joins TRBV9 to TRBJ2-3; TRBD2 matches at 11 bases. Per germline, CDR1 SGDLS and CDR2 YYNGEE. The CDR3 loop spans 17 amino acids. J lost 6 bases, V lost 3 bases, and 12 bases had no gene match. The CDR3 protein is CASSAPIAGGPRDTQYF. For the CDR3, the DNA is TGTGCCAGCAGCGCGCCTATAGCGGGGGGGCCGAGGGATACGCAGTATTTT.

The chain uses TRBV7-3 and TRBJ2-5, with D perhaps being TRBD1 or TRBD2 (5 bases each). The J call may be faulty, since TRBJ2-7 better matches the DNA end. CDR1 and CDR2 from the germline V gene are SGHTA and FQGTGA. The CDR3 is 18 residues long. CDR3 sequence: CASSLNPRGVGALHEQYF. The CDR3 DNA follows: TGTGCCAGCAGCTTAAACCCTAGGGGAGTTGGGGCCCTCCACGAGCAGTACTTC.

This chain joins TRBV11-2 and TRBJ1-4; TRBD1 is a possible D gene (6 bases). V lost 3 bases to trimming and J lost 8 bases, with 13 bases between them. The CDR3 spans 14 residues. Germline V lookup: CDR1 SGHAT, CDR2 FQNNGV. The CDR3 nucleotides are TGTGCCAGCAGCTTGGACAGACCGGGCGAAAAACTGTTTTTT. This translates into CASSLDRPGEKLFF.

The V call is TRBV14, the J call TRBJ2-1, with TRBD1 identical over 7 bases. The CDR3 is made up of 14 amino acids. Per the germline V gene, CDR1 is SGHDN and CDR2 is FVKESK. The trim removed 3 bases at V and 9 bases at J, leaving 8 bases unmatched. DNA for the CDR3: TGTGCCAGCAGCCATCACCGGACAGGCTCTGAGCAGTTCTTC. Translating it yields CASSHHRTGSEQFF. Drawing the rest from reference TRBV14 and TRBJ2-1, the complete variable domain is EAGVTQFPSHSVIEKGQTVTLRCDPISGHDNLYWYRRVMGKEIKFLLHFVKESKQDESGMPNNRFLAERTGGTYSTLKVQPAELEDSGVYFCASSHHRTGSEQFFGPGTRLTVL.

This sequence joins TRBV28 and TRBJ1-6; no definite D call. CDR1 and CDR2 (germline): MDHEN, SYDVKM. The CDR3 consists of 13 residues. The ends were cut back, 2 bases at V and 7 bases at J, with 6 bases in the middle. The DNA of the CDR3 is TGTGCCAGCAGTTTACGGGAAAATTCACCCCTCCACTTT. It codes for CASSLRENSPLHF.

This clonotype was picked up a small number of times. The chain links TRBV7-9 to TRBJ2-7, with TRBD2 matching 11 bases. With V trimmed by 4 bases and J by 6 bases, 8 bases remained unmatched. This CDR3 has 15 residues. Per the germline V gene, CDR1 is SEHNR and CDR2 is FQNEAQ (reference sequence). CDR3: CASSYSSGGPAEQYF. The CDR3 DNA is TGTGCCAGCAGCTATTCTAGCGGGGGGCCCGCCGAGCAGTACTTC.

Regarding this clonotype: A much larger clone differs by one base, so this may be a read error. A read error is likely, as this CDR3 ends without the conserved phenylalanine or tryptophan. The chain couples TRBV27 to TRBJ1-5, with 7 bases aligning to TRBD1. The CDR3 covers 15 residues. Germline V gives CDR1 MNHEY, CDR2 SMNVEV (reference sequence). Trimming removed 4 bases from V and 4 bases from J; junction bases left unmatched: 7. CDR3 amino acids: CASSSTGEANQPQHC. The CDR3 nucleotides are TGTGCCAGCAGTTCTACAGGGGAAGCGAATCAGCCCCAGCATTGT.

This clonotype came up a few times. The chain carries TRBV12-3 or TRBV12-4 and TRBJ2-5; D remains unclear. This CDR3 spans 14 amino acids. V lost 4 bases to trimming and J lost 3 bases, with 12 bases between them. The DNA of the CDR3 is TGTGCCAGCAGTTCCCCCGGATCAAAAGAGACCCAGTACTTC. Translated, it gives CASSSPGSKETQYF.

This sequence joins TRBV21-1 and TRBJ1-5. TRBV21-1 is assigned pseudogene status. This CDR3 region has 14 residues. The CDR3 DNA sequence: TGTGCCAGCAGCAGGGGGACTTACAACCAGCCCCAGCATTTT. Translation gives CASSRGTYNQPQHF.